The 15 T cell receptor beta chains below all came from one sample that was sequenced in a study of identical twins' blood T cells. TCRdb re-called the 5' RACE reads through MiXCR, storing one row per CDR3 protein. This sample carries about 370,000 distinct CDR3 sequences, approximately 30% of them seen once, and the ten largest clones take about 6%. Sequenced sample: PBMCs. The receptors come from a woman aged 18 to 55 in good health.

The table lists this clonotype with many counts. This chain connects TRBV29-1 to TRBJ1-4; TRBD1 agrees at 9 bases. The CDR3 loop spans 15 amino acids. Germline-derived CDR1 and CDR2 are SQVTM and ANQGSEA. The junction had 6 bases not matched to a gene; V was cut back by 7 bases and J by 0 bases. CDR3 sequence (DNA): TGCAGCGCGCCGGACAGGGGCTCAACTAATGAAAAACTGTTTTTT. This sequence encodes CSAPDRGSTNEKLFF.

A few counts support this clonotype. The chain links TRBV7-8 to TRBJ2-1; 13 positions match TRBD2. The CDR3 sequence is 18 residues long. Germline V CDR1 and CDR2: SGHVS, FQNEAQ. The J segment lost 5 bases and the V segment lost 2 bases, leaving 9 bases of the junction unmatched. CDR3: CASSLRTSGRYADNEQFF. As DNA, the CDR3 is TGTGCCAGCAGCTTACGGACTAGCGGGAGATATGCGGACAATGAGCAGTTCTTC.

In its sample, this clonotype was seen a few times. The chain joins TRBV14 to TRBJ2-2, with 7 bases lining up with TRBD2. This CDR3 region has 15 residues. Germline-derived CDR1 and CDR2 are SGHDN and FVKESK. J was trimmed by 4 bases and V by 0 bases; bases with no gene match: 2. The CDR3 DNA sequence: TGTGCCAGCAGCCAAGAATGGGAGGGCACCGGGGAGCTGTTTTTT. Its protein is CASSQEWEGTGELFF.

In its sample, this clonotype was seen a few times. The V gene is TRBV3-1, the J gene TRBJ2-1, with D unclear. Germline lookup yields CDR1 LGHDT and CDR2 YNNKEL (reference sequence). The CDR3 is 14 amino acids. The germline V and J ends were trimmed by 0 bases and 5 bases, with 8 bases remaining between them. The CDR3 loop is CASSQDVSHNEQFF. The CDR3, as DNA: TGTGCCAGCAGCCAAGATGTCAGTCACAATGAGCAGTTCTTC.

Ten or more counts support this clonotype. This CDR3 reads CSVAASGAYTGELFF. The CDR3 nucleotides are TGCAGCGTTGCTGCTAGCGGGGCGTACACCGGGGAGCTGTTTTTT. This chain uses TRBV29-1 with TRBJ2-2, with 9 bases that match TRBD2. Germline CDR1 reads SQVTM; CDR2 reads ANQGSEA. The trim removed 4 bases at V and 3 bases at J, leaving 6 bases unmatched. The CDR3 is made up of 15 amino acids.

The CDR3 DNA follows: TGTGCCATCAGTCGTGTGATAGCGGGCACCGGGGAGCTGTTTTTT. Amino acid sequence: CAISRVIAGTGELFF. The genes are TRBV10-3 and TRBJ2-2; 7 bases align to TRBD2. Germline assignment: CDR1 ENHRY and CDR2 SYGVKD. Germline trimming cut 5 bases from V and 4 bases from J; bases unmatched to any gene: 7. The CDR3 runs to 15 residues.

The V gene is TRBV9, the J gene TRBJ2-5; D not certain. This CDR3 is 13 amino acids long. Trimming shortened V by 4 bases and J by 5 bases, and 12 bases separated the two germline ends. Germline CDR1 SGDLS, CDR2 YYNGEE. The CDR3 nucleotides are TGTGCCAGCAGCCCACATCTAAGGGAGACCCAGTACTTC. Translating it yields CASSPHLRETQYF.

This clonotype was seen a handful of times. CDR3 in amino acids: CASSVENEQFF. CDR3 nucleotides: TGCGCCAGCAGCGTGGAGAATGAGCAGTTCTTC. The V gene is TRBV5-1, the J gene TRBJ2-1; no firm D call. This CDR3 is 11 amino acids long. Trimming removed 4 bases at V and 7 bases at J, with 6 bases between. From germline, CDR1 is SGHRS and CDR2 YFSETQ.

The chain combines TRBV24-1 with TRBJ2-2, with 7 bases fitting TRBD2. The CDR3 totals 18 residues. Germline lookup yields CDR1 KGHDR and CDR2 SFDVKD. V trimming: 2 bases; J trimming: 3 bases; junction bases outside the gene matches: 11. CDR3 protein: CATSDSLGGSGYTGELFF. The CDR3 DNA reads as TGTGCCACCAGTGATTCCCTGGGGGGGTCCGGGTACACCGGGGAGCTGTTTTTT.

At least ten counts were recorded for this clonotype. The chain recombines TRBV7-9 with TRBJ1-2, with D perhaps matching TRBD1 (5 bases). V was trimmed by 2 bases and J by 3 bases, leaving 10 bases between them. The CDR3 has 14 residues. Germline V lookup: CDR1 SEHNR, CDR2 FQNEAQ (reference sequence). CDR3 coding DNA: TGTGCCAGCAGCTTAACAGGAGGTGACTATGGCTACACCTTC. Translation: CASSLTGGDYGYTF.

The sample holds a few counts of this clonotype. A junction boundary mismatches the germline segment, possibly from a read error. This chain joins TRBV10-3 and TRBJ2-1; D possibly matches TRBD1 or TRBD2 (7 bases each). The CDR3 is 13 amino acids. Per germline, CDR1 ENHRY and CDR2 SYGVKD. As DNA, the CDR3 is TGTGCCATCAGTACAGGGGACTACTATGAGCAGTTCTTC. This codes for CAISTGDYYEQFF.

This clonotype was picked up a small number of times. This chain joins TRBV20-1 and TRBJ2-7; perhaps TRBD2 as D (5 bases). Germline CDR1 is DFQATT and CDR2 is SNEGSKA (reference sequence). The CDR3 totals 15 residues. V lost 7 bases, J lost 0 bases, and 19 bases lay in between. The chain's CDR3 is CSVQPPGSSSYEQYF. In DNA, the CDR3 is TGCAGTGTTCAACCCCCGGGGAGCAGCTCCTACGAGCAGTACTTC.

V is TRBV6-5 and J is TRBJ1-1, with D maybe TRBD1 (5 bases). CDR3 size: 15 residues. From germline, CDR1 is MNHEY and CDR2 SVGAGI. V was trimmed by 0 bases and J by 0 bases, leaving 8 bases between them. CDR3 loop: CASSYSGRVNTEAFF. The CDR3 DNA follows: TGTGCCAGCAGTTACTCGGGGCGCGTGAACACTGAAGCTTTCTTT.

This clonotype was seen at least ten times. The rearrangement links TRBV7-8 to TRBJ1-2, with no clear D. The CDR3 consists of 14 residues. Germline CDR1 and CDR2: SGHVS and FQNEAQ. V dropped 6 bases and J dropped 6 bases, with 17 bases sitting between them. The DNA of the CDR3 is TGTGCCAGCAGGTCTTCACGACCCGGCGATGGCTACACCTTC. It encodes CASRSSRPGDGYTF.

V usage is TRBV11-2 and J usage is TRBJ2-1; a possible D gene is TRBD2 (7 bases). CDR1 SGHAT and CDR2 FQNNGV come from the germline V gene. The CDR3 covers 17 residues. The V gene lost 2 bases and the J gene lost 6 bases, with 20 bases spanning the gap. The CDR3 sequence: CASSLRIGGLGGNEQFF. The DNA for the CDR3 is TGTGCCAGCAGCTTAAGGATCGGTGGACTAGGGGGCAATGAGCAGTTCTTC.